This is a list of T cell receptor beta chains from one sample in a study of blood T cell repertoires in COVID-19. Clones were sequenced by immunoSEQ multiplex PCR, and TCRdb holds only the in-frame ones, with some missing. The sample has tens of thousands of clones, roughly nine tenths seen once. Source material: peripheral blood. These receptors were taken from a man aged 45-60 years in a cohort sampled during active COVID-19. The CDR3 runs from the conserved cysteine through the conserved F or W. A D gene is named only where the DNA matches it firmly. Rows give clone size only sometimes, using once, few, many, or a class for an expanded clone.

clone_size d_call cdr3_length j_call v_call cdr3_aa cdr3_nt
few NA 12 TRBJ1-1 TRBV7-9 CASSLGATEAFF TGTGCCAGCAGCCTGGGGGCAACTGAAGCTTTCTTT
NA NA 15 TRBJ1-4 TRBV7-2 CASSREGLKNEKLFF TGTGCCAGCAGCAGGGAGGGACTAAAAAACGAAAAACTGTTTTTT
few TRBD1 15 TRBJ1-1 TRBV4-3 CASSRTIHRGTEAFF TGCGCCAGCAGCCGCACCATCCACAGGGGCACTGAAGCTTTCTTT
NA NA 13 TRBJ2-1 TRBV9 CASSVGGSDEQFF TGTGCCAGCAGCGTAGGAGGTTCCGATGAGCAGTTCTTC
once TRBD2 13 TRBJ2-3 TRBV13 CASSLGGPDTQYF TGTGCCAGCAGCTTGGGAGGGCCCGATACGCAGTATTTT
NA NA 14 TRBJ1-3 TRBV7-9 CASTPGYSGNTIYF TGTGCCAGCACCCCGGGATACTCTGGAAACACCATATATTTT
NA TRBD1 16 TRBJ1-6 TRBV10-1 CAIVDRGSSYNSPLHF TGCGCCATTGTAGACAGGGGTAGCTCCTATAATTCACCCCTCCACTTT
NA TRBD2 15 TRBJ2-1 TRBV3-1/TRBV3-2 CASSQGGGGYNEQFF TGTGCCAGCAGCCAAGGTGGGGGGGGGTACAATGAGCAGTTCTTC
once TRBD1 15 TRBJ1-5 TRBV9 CASSRGQAQNQPQHF TGTGCCAGCAGCCGCGGACAGGCCCAAAATCAGCCCCAGCATTTT
few TRBD2 16 TRBJ2-2 TRBV7-3 CASSPLARMNTGELFF TGTGCCAGCAGCCCACTAGCGAGAATGAACACCGGGGAGCTGTTTTTT
NA TRBD1 15 TRBJ1-2 TRBV7-9 CASNQDGQGELGYTF TGTGCCAGCAACCAAGACGGACAGGGAGAATTAGGCTACACCTTC
NA TRBD1 13 TRBJ1-1 TRBV19 CASKRQGNTEAFF TGTGCCAGTAAGCGACAGGGGAACACTGAAGCTTTCTTT
NA NA 15 TRBJ1-6 TRBV4-3 CASSQDPGYNSPLHF TGCGCCAGCAGCCAAGACCCGGGGTATAATTCACCCCTCCACTTT
NA TRBD1 15 TRBJ2-3 TRBV9 CASSPGQGASDTQYF TGTGCCAGCAGTCCTGGACAGGGGGCGTCTGATACGCAGTATTTT